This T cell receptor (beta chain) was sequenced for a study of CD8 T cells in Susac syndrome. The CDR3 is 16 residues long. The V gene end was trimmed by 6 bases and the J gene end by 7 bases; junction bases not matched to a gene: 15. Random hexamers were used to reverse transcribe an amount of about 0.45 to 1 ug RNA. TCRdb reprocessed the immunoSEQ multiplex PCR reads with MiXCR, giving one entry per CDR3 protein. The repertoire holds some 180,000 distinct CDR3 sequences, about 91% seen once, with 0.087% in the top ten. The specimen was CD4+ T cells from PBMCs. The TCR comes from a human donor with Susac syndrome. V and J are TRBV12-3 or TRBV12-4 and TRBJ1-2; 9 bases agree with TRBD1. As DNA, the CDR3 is TGTGCCAGCAGCCGATCGCCGGACAGGGGAGGAGGTGGCTACACCTTC. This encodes CASSRSPDRGGGGYTF.